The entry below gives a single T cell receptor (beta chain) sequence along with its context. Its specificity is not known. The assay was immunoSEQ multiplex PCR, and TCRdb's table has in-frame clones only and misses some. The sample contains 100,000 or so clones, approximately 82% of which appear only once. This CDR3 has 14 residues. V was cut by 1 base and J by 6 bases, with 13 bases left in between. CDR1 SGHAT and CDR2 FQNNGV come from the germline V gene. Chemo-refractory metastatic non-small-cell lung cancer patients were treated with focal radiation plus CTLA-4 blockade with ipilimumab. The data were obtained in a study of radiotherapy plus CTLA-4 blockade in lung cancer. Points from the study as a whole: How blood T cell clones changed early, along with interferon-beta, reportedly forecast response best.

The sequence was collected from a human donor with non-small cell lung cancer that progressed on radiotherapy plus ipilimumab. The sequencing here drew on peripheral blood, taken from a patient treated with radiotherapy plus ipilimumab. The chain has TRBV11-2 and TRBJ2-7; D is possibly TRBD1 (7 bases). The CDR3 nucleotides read TGTGCCAGCAGCTTAGTGGAGGGGGCTGGCGAGCAGTACGTC. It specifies CASSLVEGAGEQYV.